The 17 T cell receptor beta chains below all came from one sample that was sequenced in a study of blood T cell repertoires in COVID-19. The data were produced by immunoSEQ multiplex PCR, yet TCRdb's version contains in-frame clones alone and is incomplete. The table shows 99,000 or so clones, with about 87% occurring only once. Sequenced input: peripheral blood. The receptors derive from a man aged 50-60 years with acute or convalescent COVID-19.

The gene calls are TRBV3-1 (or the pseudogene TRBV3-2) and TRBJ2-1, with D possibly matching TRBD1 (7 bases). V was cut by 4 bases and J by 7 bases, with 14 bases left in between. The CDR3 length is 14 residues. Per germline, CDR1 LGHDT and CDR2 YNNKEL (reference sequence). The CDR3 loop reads CASSLLQGRNEQFF. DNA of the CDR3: TGTGCCAGCAGCCTATTACAGGGGAGGAATGAGCAGTTCTTC.

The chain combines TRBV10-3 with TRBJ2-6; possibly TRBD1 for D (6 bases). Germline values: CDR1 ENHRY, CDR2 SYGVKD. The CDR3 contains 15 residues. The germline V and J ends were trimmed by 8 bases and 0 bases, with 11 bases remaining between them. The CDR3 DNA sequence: TGTGCCATCGCCAACAGGGACTCTGGGGCCAACGTCCTGACTTTC. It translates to CAIANRDSGANVLTF.

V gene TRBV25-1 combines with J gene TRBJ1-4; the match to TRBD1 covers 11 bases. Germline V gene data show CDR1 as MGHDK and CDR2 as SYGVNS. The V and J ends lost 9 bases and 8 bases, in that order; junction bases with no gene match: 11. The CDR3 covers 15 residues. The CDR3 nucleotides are TGTGCCAGTATCGCCCGGGACAGGGGGGCCGAAAAACTGTTTTTT. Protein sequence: CASIARDRGAEKLFF.

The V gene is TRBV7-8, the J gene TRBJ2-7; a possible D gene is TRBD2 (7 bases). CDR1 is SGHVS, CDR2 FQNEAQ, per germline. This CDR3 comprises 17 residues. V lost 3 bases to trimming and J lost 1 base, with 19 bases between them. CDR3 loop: CASSFWGGTSTSYEQYF. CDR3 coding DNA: TGTGCCAGCAGCTTCTGGGGGGGCACCAGCACATCCTACGAGCAGTACTTC.

CDR3 sequence: CASSRGTVSNQPQHF. The CDR3 nucleotides are TGTGCCAGCAGCCGTGGAACAGTGAGCAATCAGCCCCAGCATTTT. J is TRBJ1-5 and V is TRBV5-8, with D hard to call. Germline CDR1 SGHTS, CDR2 YDEGEE. This CDR3 spans 15 amino acids. The V gene lost 4 bases and the J gene lost 1 base, with 12 bases spanning the gap.

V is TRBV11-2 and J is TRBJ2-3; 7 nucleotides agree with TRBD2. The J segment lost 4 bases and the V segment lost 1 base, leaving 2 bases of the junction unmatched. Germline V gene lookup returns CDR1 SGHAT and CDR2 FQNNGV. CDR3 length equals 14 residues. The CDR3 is CASSLGLASDTQYF. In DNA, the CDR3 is TGTGCCAGCAGCTTAGGACTAGCCTCAGATACGCAGTATTTT.

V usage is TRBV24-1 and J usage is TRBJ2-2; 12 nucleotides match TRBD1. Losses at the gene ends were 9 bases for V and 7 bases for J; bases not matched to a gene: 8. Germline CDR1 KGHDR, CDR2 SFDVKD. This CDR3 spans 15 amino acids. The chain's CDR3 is CATGGDRGQDGELFF. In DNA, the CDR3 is TGTGCCACCGGGGGGGACAGGGGGCAGGACGGGGAGCTGTTTTTT.

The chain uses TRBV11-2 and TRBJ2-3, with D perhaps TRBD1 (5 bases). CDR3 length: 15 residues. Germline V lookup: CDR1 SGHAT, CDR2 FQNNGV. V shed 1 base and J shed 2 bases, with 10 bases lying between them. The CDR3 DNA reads TGTGCCAGCAGCTTAGCAGGGAACCCCACAGATACGCAGTATTTT. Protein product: CASSLAGNPTDTQYF.

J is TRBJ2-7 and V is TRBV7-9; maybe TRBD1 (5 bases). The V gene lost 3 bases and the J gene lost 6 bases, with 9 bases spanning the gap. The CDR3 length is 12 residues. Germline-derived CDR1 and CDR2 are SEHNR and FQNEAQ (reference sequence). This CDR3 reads CASSFKGSEQYF. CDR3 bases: TGTGCCAGCAGCTTTAAGGGGTCCGAGCAGTACTTC.

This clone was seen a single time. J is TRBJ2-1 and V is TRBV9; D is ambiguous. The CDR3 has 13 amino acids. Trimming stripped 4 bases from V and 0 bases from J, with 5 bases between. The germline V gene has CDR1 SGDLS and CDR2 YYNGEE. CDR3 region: CASSLNSYNEQFF. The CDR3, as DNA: TGTGCCAGCAGCCTTAACTCCTACAATGAGCAGTTCTTC.

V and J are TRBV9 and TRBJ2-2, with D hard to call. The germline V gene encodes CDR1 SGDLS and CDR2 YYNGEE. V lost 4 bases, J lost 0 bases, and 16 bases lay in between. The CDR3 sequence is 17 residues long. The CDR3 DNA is TGTGCCAGCAGCACACACACACAGCTGGCGAACACCGGGGAGCTGTTTTTT. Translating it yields CASSTHTQLANTGELFF.

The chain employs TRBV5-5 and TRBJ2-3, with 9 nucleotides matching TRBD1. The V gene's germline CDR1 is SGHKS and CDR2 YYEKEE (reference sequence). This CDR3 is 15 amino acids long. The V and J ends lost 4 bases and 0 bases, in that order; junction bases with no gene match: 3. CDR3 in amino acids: CASSPGQGSTDTQYF. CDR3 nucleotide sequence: TGTGCCAGCAGCCCTGGACAGGGGAGCACAGATACGCAGTATTTT.

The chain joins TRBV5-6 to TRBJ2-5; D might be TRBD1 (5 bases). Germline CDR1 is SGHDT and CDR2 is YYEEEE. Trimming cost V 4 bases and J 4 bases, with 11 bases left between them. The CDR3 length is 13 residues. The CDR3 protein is CASSPSGIETQYF. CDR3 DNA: TGTGCCAGCAGCCCCTCAGGGATAGAGACCCAGTACTTC.

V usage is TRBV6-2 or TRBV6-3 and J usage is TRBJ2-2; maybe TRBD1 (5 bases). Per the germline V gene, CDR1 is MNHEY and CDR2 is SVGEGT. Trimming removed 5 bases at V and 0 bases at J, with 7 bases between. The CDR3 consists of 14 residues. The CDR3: CASSQGANTGELFF. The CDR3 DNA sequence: TGTGCCAGCAGTCAGGGCGCGAACACCGGGGAGCTGTTTTTT.

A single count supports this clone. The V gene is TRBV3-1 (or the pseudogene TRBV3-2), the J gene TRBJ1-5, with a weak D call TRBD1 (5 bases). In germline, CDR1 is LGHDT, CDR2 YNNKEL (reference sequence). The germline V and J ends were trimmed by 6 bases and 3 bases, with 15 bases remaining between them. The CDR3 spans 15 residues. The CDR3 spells CASSPREGFNQPQHF. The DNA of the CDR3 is TGTGCCAGCAGTCCTCGGGAGGGGTTCAATCAGCCCCAGCATTTT.

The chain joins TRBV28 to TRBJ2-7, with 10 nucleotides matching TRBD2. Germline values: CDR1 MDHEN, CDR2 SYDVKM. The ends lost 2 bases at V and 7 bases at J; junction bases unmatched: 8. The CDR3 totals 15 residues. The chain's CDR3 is CASSLSLAGVGEQYF. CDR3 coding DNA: TGTGCCAGCAGTTTAAGCCTAGCGGGAGTAGGGGAGCAGTACTTC.

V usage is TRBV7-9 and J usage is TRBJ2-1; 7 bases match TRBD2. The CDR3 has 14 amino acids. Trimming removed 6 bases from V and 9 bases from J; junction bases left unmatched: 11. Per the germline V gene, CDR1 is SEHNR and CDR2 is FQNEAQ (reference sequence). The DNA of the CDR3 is TGTGCCAGCAGTTGGAGCGGGAAAGCTTCTGAGCAGTTCTTC. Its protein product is CASSWSGKASEQFF.